The 32 T cell receptor beta chains in this list originate from one sample, sequenced in a study of T cell repertoires in cytomegalovirus infection. TCRdb recomputed calls from the reads with MiXCR, one row per CDR3 protein. The table has fewer than 350,000 distinct CDR3 sequences, 25% to 35% seen once; the top ten hold around 20%. These TCRs are of unknown antigen specificity. Sequencing used cultured PBMCs, obtained from culture after CMV antigen stimulation. The receptor source for this set is a human donor in good health (CMV status not recorded). Some clones in this sample may be carry-over from other donors' samples.

V gene TRBV10-3 combines with J gene TRBJ1-2; 9 bases match TRBD1. Unmatched junction bases numbered 9, after V lost 11 bases and J lost 5 bases. CDR3 length: 13 amino acids. The germline CDR1 and CDR2 sequences are ENHRY and SYGVKD. The CDR3 coding sequence is TGTGCCGGCGGGGACAGGGTTGGGTATGGCTACACCTTC. Protein sequence: CAGGDRVGYGYTF.

This chain uses TRBV7-4 with TRBJ1-4; 8 bases agree with TRBD1. Germline V gene lookup returns CDR1 SGHVT and CDR2 SQSDAQ. V was pared by 5 bases and J by 8 bases, with 22 bases of the junction left unmatched. The CDR3 totals 19 residues. The CDR3 region is CASSPERKGQASKKEKLFF. DNA for the CDR3: TGTGCCAGCAGCCCAGAGAGGAAGGGACAGGCTTCAAAAAAGGAAAAACTGTTTTTT.

This clonotype was detected a few times. The chain carries TRBV11-2 and TRBJ2-5, with D tentatively TRBD1 or TRBD2 (5 bases each). Trimming removed 7 bases from V and 4 bases from J, with 16 bases in between. Looked up from germline, CDR1 is SGHAT and CDR2 is FQNNGV. This CDR3 has 14 amino acids. The CDR3 is CASTILGAGETQYF. DNA for the CDR3: TGTGCCAGCACCATACTAGGGGCGGGAGAGACCCAGTACTTC.

This clonotype was picked up a small number of times. The rearrangement uses TRBV4-1 and TRBJ2-5; unclear D gene. This CDR3 spans 15 amino acids. Trimming left V 2 bases short and J 7 bases short, with 17 bases between. Germline CDR1 is MGHRA and CDR2 is YSYEKL. The CDR3 is CASSQSAATNPTQYF. The DNA for the CDR3 is TGCGCCAGCAGCCAATCGGCGGCAACAAACCCGACCCAGTACTTC.

This clonotype has ten or more counts. The CDR3 here is CASSPRTGGGYTF. For the CDR3, the DNA is TGTGCCAGCAGCCCAAGGACAGGGGGTGGCTACACCTTC. The chain employs TRBV7-2 and TRBJ1-2; 10 positions match TRBD1. The germline V gene has CDR1 SGHTA and CDR2 FQGNSA. The V segment lost 5 bases and the J segment 7 bases; nucleotides outside the gene matches: 4. This CDR3 region has 13 residues.

The chain joins TRBV27 to TRBJ1-2; D not resolved. The germline V and J ends were trimmed by 3 bases and 6 bases, with 17 bases remaining between them. CDR3 size: 15 residues. The germline V gene has CDR1 MNHEY and CDR2 SMNVEV (reference sequence). In DNA form, the CDR3 reads TGTGCCAGCAGTTTTAGTAGGTTCCGTCTTGATGGCTACACCTTC. It translates to CASSFSRFRLDGYTF.

This sequence joins TRBV27 and TRBJ1-1; D gene uncertain. There are 15 residues in the CDR3. With 1 base removed from V and 2 bases from J, the gap between germline ends came to 11 bases. CDR1 is MNHEY, CDR2 SMNVEV, per germline (reference sequence). CDR3 loop: CASSLLAGINTEAFF. The CDR3 DNA is TGTGCCAGCAGTTTATTGGCAGGAATCAACACTGAAGCTTTCTTT.

CDR3 nucleotide sequence: TGTGCCAGCAAGGAGGTGCCAGCAAGGGAAGTGCCCCAGCATTTT. It codes for CASKEVPAREVPQHF. The chain uses TRBV2 and TRBJ1-5; D gene uncertain. Germline V gene data show CDR1 as SNHLY and CDR2 as FYNNEI. Deletions cut 7 bases from V and 9 bases from J, with 22 bases between. The CDR3 runs to 15 residues.

This clonotype was picked up a small number of times. The chain links TRBV6-1 to TRBJ1-2; D unresolved. V was pared by 3 bases and J by 3 bases, with 11 bases between. CDR3 length: 14 amino acids. CDR1 is MNHNS and CDR2 is SASEGT in the germline V gene. In DNA form, the CDR3 reads TGTGCCAGCAGTGAGGCACCACGGCACTATGGCTACACCTTC. Protein product: CASSEAPRHYGYTF.

In this sample, this clonotype turned up many times. The chain is built from TRBV7-9 and TRBJ1-5, with no clear D. Trimming cost V 2 bases and J 4 bases, with 6 bases left between them. This CDR3 is built from 13 residues. Germline V gene sequence: CDR1 SEHNR, CDR2 FQNEAQ (reference sequence). CDR3 amino acids: CASSLNWNQPQHF. Written as DNA, the CDR3 is TGTGCCAGCAGCTTAAATTGGAATCAGCCCCAGCATTTT. The full variable domain, with the rest looked up from reference TRBV7-9 and TRBJ1-5, is DTGVSQNPRHKITKRGQNVTFRCDPISEHNRLYWYRQTLGQGPEFLTYFQNEAQLEKSRLLSDRFSAERPKGSFSTLEIQRTEQGDSAMYLCASSLNWNQPQHFGDGTRLSIL.

The chain couples TRBV6-1 to TRBJ1-5; D not resolved. The germline V gene has CDR1 MNHNS and CDR2 SASEGT. CDR3 size: 13 residues. Trimming took 10 bases from V and 5 from J, leaving 15 bases between them. In DNA form, the CDR3 reads TGTGCCACCGTGGTCGACACGGATCAGCCCCAGCATTTT. Amino acids: CATVVDTDQPQHF.

The V call is TRBV6-4, the J call TRBJ2-3, with 12 bases aligning to TRBD1. V gave up 6 bases and J gave up 3 bases; unmatched junction bases: 4. This CDR3 is built from 15 residues. CDR1 is MRHNA, CDR2 SNTAGT, per germline. CDR3 sequence: CASRAGQGATDTQYF. CDR3 bases: TGTGCCAGCAGAGCGGGACAGGGGGCAACAGATACGCAGTATTTT.

The rearrangement links TRBV28 to TRBJ2-5; possibly TRBD2 for D (5 bases). This CDR3 is built from 16 residues. The germline gives CDR1 MDHEN, CDR2 SYDVKM. The germline V and J ends were trimmed by 8 bases and 0 bases, with 19 bases remaining between them. CDR3 in DNA: TGTGCCAGCGGAGCCGGCGGGTCCGATAACCAAGAGACCCAGTACTTC. It translates to CASGAGGSDNQETQYF.

V usage is TRBV5-1 and J usage is TRBJ2-7, with D perhaps TRBD1 (5 bases). This CDR3 has 15 amino acids. Trimming removed 0 bases from V and 0 bases from J, with 10 bases in between. Germline lookup yields CDR1 SGHRS and CDR2 YFSETQ. CDR3 coding DNA: TGCGCCAGCAGCTTGGCTCAGGGTCTCTCCTACGAGCAGTACTTC. Translation: CASSLAQGLSYEQYF.

J is TRBJ2-1 and V is TRBV11-2; D possibly matches TRBD1 or TRBD2 (6 bases each). Trimming removed 7 bases at V and 2 bases at J, with 18 bases between. Germline CDR1 and CDR2: SGHAT and FQNNGV. The CDR3 loop spans 16 amino acids. This CDR3 reads CASTPMTGGTYNEQFF. The CDR3 DNA reads as TGTGCCAGCACCCCCATGACAGGCGGGACCTACAATGAGCAGTTCTTC.

The gene calls are TRBV7-6 and TRBJ2-2; 9 bases are shared with TRBD1. Germline lookup yields CDR1 SGHVS and CDR2 FNYEAQ. Trimming removed 5 bases from V and 2 bases from J; junction bases left unmatched: 9. This CDR3 has 17 residues. The CDR3 coding sequence is TGTGCCAGCAGCATAAAATGGACAGGGGTTAACACCGGGGAGCTGTTTTTT. Translated, it gives CASSIKWTGVNTGELFF.

This clonotype was seen only a few times. The chain couples TRBV5-1 to TRBJ2-7, with 7 bases matching TRBD1. Germline V gene sequence: CDR1 SGHRS, CDR2 YFSETQ. Trimming at V came to 0 bases and at J to 6 bases, leaving 9 bases not matched to a gene. This CDR3 contains 15 residues. The CDR3 loop reads CASSLGGQPSIEQYF. In DNA, the CDR3 is TGCGCCAGCAGCTTGGGGGGACAGCCCTCCATCGAGCAGTACTTC.

The chain carries TRBV7-9 and TRBJ1-6, with a weak D call TRBD1 (6 bases). The CDR3 contains 15 residues. Between the trimmed V and J ends, which lost 0 bases and 6 bases, there was a span of 9 bases. Germline V lookup: CDR1 SEHNR, CDR2 FQNEAQ (reference sequence). The CDR3 here is CASSLAGGFNSPLHF. CDR3 bases: TGTGCCAGCAGCTTAGCGGGGGGCTTTAATTCACCCCTCCACTTT.

V is TRBV3-1 and J is TRBJ2-2, with 7 bases identical to TRBD2. This CDR3 is 16 amino acids long. V trimming: 2 bases; J trimming: 3 bases; junction bases outside the gene matches: 6. Germline lookup yields CDR1 LGHDT and CDR2 YNNKEL (reference sequence). DNA of the CDR3: TGTGCCAGCAGCCAAACCGGGACTACCTACACCGGGGAGCTGTTTTTT. Its translation is CASSQTGTTYTGELFF. The full variable domain, completed using reference TRBV3-1 and TRBJ2-2, is DTAVSQTPKYLVTQMGNDKSIKCEQNLGHDTMYWYKQDSKKFLKIMFSYNNKELIINETVPNRFSPKSPDKAHLNLHINSLELGDSAVYFCASSQTGTTYTGELFFGEGSRLTVL.

The chain joins TRBV20-1 to TRBJ2-1; no clear D. The CDR3 consists of 13 residues. V was shortened by 0 bases and J by 9 bases, with 12 bases between the two germline ends. Per the germline V gene, CDR1 is DFQATT and CDR2 is SNEGSKA (reference sequence). The CDR3 bases are TGCAGTGCTAGAGACTTCGACTCCACTGAGCAGTTCTTC. Its protein product is CSARDFDSTEQFF.

The V call is TRBV5-4, the J call TRBJ1-6; 7 bases align to TRBD1. The CDR3 sequence is 15 residues long. Germline V lookup: CDR1 SGHNT, CDR2 YYREEE (reference sequence). Trimming at V came to 5 bases and at J to 8 bases, leaving 10 bases not matched to a gene. The CDR3 loop is CASSLDRETYSPLHF. CDR3 bases: TGTGCCAGCAGTCTCGACAGGGAAACCTATTCACCCCTCCACTTT. The full variable domain, in which reference TRBV5-4 and TRBJ1-6 provide the parts outside the CDR3, is ETGVTQSPTHLIKTRGQQVTLRCSSQSGHNTVSWYQQALGQGPQFIFQYYREEENGRGNFPPRFSGLQFPNYSSELNVNALELDDSALYLCASSLDRETYSPLHFGNGTRLTVT.

In its sample, this clonotype was seen many times. The gene calls are TRBV7-2 and TRBJ2-2, with a weak D call TRBD1 (6 bases). The CDR3 totals 15 residues. Germline CDR1 reads SGHTA; CDR2 reads FQGNSA. V lost 4 bases and J lost 2, with 11 bases in between. For the CDR3, the DNA is TGTGCCAGCAGCTCCCGGACAGAAAACACCGGGGAGCTGTTTTTT. Its translation is CASSSRTENTGELFF.

In this sample, this clonotype turned up a few times. The chain couples TRBV24-1 to TRBJ2-7, with 10 bases identical to TRBD1. The CDR3 is 16 amino acids. In germline, CDR1 is KGHDR, CDR2 SFDVKD. Trimming took 4 bases from V and 5 from J; bases not matched to a gene: 10. The CDR3 coding sequence is TGTGCCACCAGTGACCCCGGGACAGGGGAGGGCCACGAGCAGTACTTC. Its translation is CATSDPGTGEGHEQYF.

V is TRBV25-1 and J is TRBJ1-1; no clear D gene. The V and J ends lost 8 bases and 3 bases respectively, with 13 bases between them. This CDR3 has 13 amino acids. The germline V gene has CDR1 MGHDK and CDR2 SYGVNS. CDR3 protein: CASLLGGDTEAFF. CDR3 DNA sequence: TGTGCCAGCCTGCTGGGTGGGGACACTGAAGCTTTCTTT.

J is TRBJ2-1 and V is TRBV7-4; D is possibly TRBD2 (5 bases). The V end was cut by 3 bases, the J end by 0 bases, with 12 bases between. The CDR3 totals 16 residues. CDR1 SGHVT and CDR2 SQSDAQ come from the germline V gene. The CDR3 reads CASSFSGNCSYNEQFF. CDR3 nucleotides: TGTGCCAGCAGCTTCAGCGGCAACTGCTCCTACAATGAGCAGTTCTTC.

The sample holds a few counts of this clonotype. In nucleotides, the CDR3 is TGTGCCAGCAGGAGGGGATACACTGAAGCTTTCTTT. It yields the protein CASRRGYTEAFF. The chain has TRBV28 and TRBJ1-1; perhaps TRBD1 as D (5 bases). The germline V gene has CDR1 MDHEN and CDR2 SYDVKM. Trimming removed 6 bases from V and 3 bases from J, with 8 bases in between. The CDR3 spans 12 residues.

V and J are TRBV7-9 and TRBJ2-1, with D unresolved. V dropped 3 bases and J dropped 10 bases, with 10 bases sitting between them. There are 12 residues in the CDR3. Germline loops: CDR1 SEHNR, CDR2 FQNEAQ (reference sequence). The CDR3 protein is CASSFTPTEQFF. The CDR3 DNA follows: TGTGCCAGCAGCTTTACTCCAACGGAGCAGTTCTTC. The full variable domain, rest sourced from reference TRBV7-9 and TRBJ2-1, is DTGVSQNPRHKITKRGQNVTFRCDPISEHNRLYWYRQTLGQGPEFLTYFQNEAQLEKSRLLSDRFSAERPKGSFSTLEIQRTEQGDSAMYLCASSFTPTEQFFGPGTRLTVL.

The chain has TRBV15 and TRBJ2-5, with D perhaps matching TRBD2 (6 bases). The CDR3 has 16 residues. V lost 3 bases to trimming and J lost 0 bases, with 14 bases between them. The germline gives CDR1 LNHNV, CDR2 YYDKDF (reference sequence). CDR3 DNA: TGTGCCACCAGCAGCTACAAACCGGGGGACCAAGAGACCCAGTACTTC. Translation gives CATSSYKPGDQETQYF.

This clonotype has a count of ten or more. The J gene is TRBJ1-1, the V gene TRBV7-3; 8 bases line up with TRBD1. The trim removed 5 bases at V and 1 base at J, leaving 3 bases unmatched. This CDR3 comprises 14 residues. Germline assignment: CDR1 SGHTA and CDR2 FQGTGA. Written as DNA, the CDR3 is TGTGCCAGCAGCAAGGGACAGGAGAACACTGAAGCTTTCTTT. Translating gives CASSKGQENTEAFF.

This clonotype was picked up many times. The genes are TRBV6-1 and TRBJ1-5; D possibly corresponds to TRBD1 (6 bases). The V end was cut by 1 base, the J end by 4 bases, with 11 bases between. The CDR3 runs 15 residues. Germline V gene sequence: CDR1 MNHNS, CDR2 SASEGT. The CDR3 reads CASSEEGQLNQPQHF. CDR3 DNA sequence: TGTGCCAGCAGTGAAGAGGGACAATTGAATCAGCCCCAGCATTTT.

CDR3 bases: TGTGCCAGCAGCAGTAAGTCGGACTCCGGTGAGACCCAGTACTTC. It encodes CASSSKSDSGETQYF. The chain has TRBV7-9 and TRBJ2-5; weak D call: TRBD2 (5 bases). Trimming left V 5 bases short and J 5 bases short, with 18 bases between. Germline V gene data show CDR1 as SEHNR and CDR2 as FQNEAQ (reference sequence). This CDR3 region has 15 residues.

The chain recombines TRBV20-1 with TRBJ1-5, with 11 bases that match TRBD1. This CDR3 is built from 17 residues. V was clipped by 4 bases and J by 2 bases; unmatched bases: 10. Germline CDR1 reads DFQATT; CDR2 reads SNEGSKA (reference sequence). DNA for the CDR3: TGCAGTGCTAAACCGGGACAGGGGGAGTGGGGCAATCAGCCCCAGCATTTT. This codes for CSAKPGQGEWGNQPQHF.